This TCR beta chain was retrieved from a study of shared clonotypes between healthy human individuals. Germline lookup yields CDR1 LNHDA and CDR2 SQIVND (reference sequence). This CDR3 comprises 14 residues. After removal of 6 bases from V and 2 bases from J, the junction contained 4 bases not matched to a gene. Some 30,000 T cell genomes (roughly 220 ng DNA) went into each sorted-subset replicate. TCRdb's table, derived via immunoSEQ multiplex PCR, lists solely in-frame clones and lacks some. The repertoire has over 2 million clones, less than 95% of them found once; the top ten carry around 0.4%. What was sequenced was naive CD4+ T cells from PBMCs. Subset here: CD45RA+ positively selected. The chain combines TRBV19 with TRBJ1-1; 9 bases line up with TRBD1. The TCR sequence derives from a man aged 18 to 30 in good health. Some clones in this sample may be carry-over from other donors' samples. CDR3 DNA: TGTGCCAGTAGGAAGGACAGGGGTAACACTGAAGCTTTCTTT. Residues: CASRKDRGNTEAFF.